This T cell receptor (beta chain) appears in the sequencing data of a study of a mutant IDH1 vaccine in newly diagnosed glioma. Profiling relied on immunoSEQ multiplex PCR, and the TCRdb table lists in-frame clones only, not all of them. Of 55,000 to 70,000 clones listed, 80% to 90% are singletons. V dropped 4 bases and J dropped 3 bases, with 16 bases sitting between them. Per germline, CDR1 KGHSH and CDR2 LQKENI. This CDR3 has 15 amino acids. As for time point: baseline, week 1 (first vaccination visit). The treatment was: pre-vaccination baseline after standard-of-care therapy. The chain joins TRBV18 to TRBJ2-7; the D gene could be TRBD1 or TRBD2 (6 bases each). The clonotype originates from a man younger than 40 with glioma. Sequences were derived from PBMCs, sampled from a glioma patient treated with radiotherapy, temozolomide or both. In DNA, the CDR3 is TGTGCCAGCTCACGATCGAGGGGGGACGTCTACGAGCAGTACTTC. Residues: CASSRSRGDVYEQYF.